Sequencing of this T cell receptor beta chain was carried out in a study of T cells in localized non-small cell lung cancer. Study results and limitations: Of the tissues analyzed, uninvolved adjacent lung showed maximal T cell clonality, greater than tumor. Sequence data derive from only one tumor region, so heterogeneity remains possible. Greater blood T cell density accompanied longer overall survival.

Clones were read by immunoSEQ multiplex PCR, and TCRdb kept only the in-frame ones, dropping some. This repertoire shows about 41,000 clones, around nine tenths found once; its top ten account for 2% to 3%. Regarding this clone: Its antigen is currently unknown.

The receptor comes from a female donor over 55 with stage I squamous cell lung carcinoma. Specimen: peripheral blood, collected before any cancer treatment.

CDR3 loop: CASSLLTSYGDSPLHF. Here the CDR3 DNA reads TGTGCCAGCAGTTTATTGACATCTTATGGGGATTCACCCCTCCACTTT. V gene TRBV27 combines with J gene TRBJ1-6, with no clear D. Germline values: CDR1 MNHEY, CDR2 SMNVEV (reference sequence). The CDR3 extends over 16 amino acids. The ends were cut back, 1 base at V and 8 bases at J, with 15 bases in the middle.